This T cell receptor beta chain derives from a study of cytomegalovirus exposure and HLA in healthy donors. Regarding this clone: Its matching antigen is unknown.

Germline CDR1 reads MGHRA; CDR2 reads YSYEKL. The V and J ends lost 3 bases and 5 bases, in that order; junction bases with no gene match: 8. CDR3 size: 16 residues. Whole-study results and caveats: Through in vitro validation, a few CMV-associated chains were shown to be specific for CMV antigens. Indistinguishability led to the exclusion of some V segments, TRBV6-2 and TRBV6-3 included.

PCR involved 60 Vbeta and 13 Jbeta primers. TCRdb's copy holds only in-frame clones and misses some; the assay was immunoSEQ multiplex PCR. Of 120,000 or so clones in the sample, more than 60% were seen once. The receptor comes from a man aged 25-45 years in good health and CMV-seropositive. Input material: PBMCs. The chain combines TRBV4-1 with TRBJ2-2; 8 bases fit TRBD2. DNA of the CDR3: TGCGCCAGCAGCCACTACGGGGGGGGCAGGACCGGGGAGCTGTTTTTT. Protein product: CASSHYGGGRTGELFF.